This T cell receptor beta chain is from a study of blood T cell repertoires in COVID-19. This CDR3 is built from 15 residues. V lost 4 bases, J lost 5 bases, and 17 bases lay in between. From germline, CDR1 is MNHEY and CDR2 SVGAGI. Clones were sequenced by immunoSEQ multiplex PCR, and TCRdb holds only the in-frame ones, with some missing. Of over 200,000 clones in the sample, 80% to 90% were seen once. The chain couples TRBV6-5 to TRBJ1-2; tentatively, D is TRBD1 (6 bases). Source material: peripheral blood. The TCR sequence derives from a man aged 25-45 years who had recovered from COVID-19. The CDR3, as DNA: TGTGCCAGCAGTTCAGGGGCCACGGCTGGGTATGGCTACACCTTC. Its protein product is CASSSGATAGYGYTF.